These 22 T cell receptor beta chains were all obtained from the same sample, sequenced in a study of T cell responses to AZD1222 COVID-19 vaccine. Assay used: immunoSEQ multiplex PCR; TCRdb lists only in-frame clones, some missing. The table has 180,000 or so clones, more than 80% seen once. Sample: peripheral blood, taken 28 days after the second dose of the MenACWY control vaccine. Every receptor here comes from an adult who received the MenACWY meningococcal vaccine as a control.

The V call is TRBV9, the J call TRBJ2-2; D gene uncertain. The CDR3 totals 13 residues. Germline CDR1 reads SGDLS; CDR2 reads YYNGEE. The V gene lost 1 base and the J gene lost 2 bases, with 3 bases spanning the gap. The CDR3 DNA follows: TGTGCCAGCAGCGTATATAACACCGGGGAGCTGTTTTTT. Translating gives CASSVYNTGELFF. The whole variable domain, filled in from reference TRBV9 and TRBJ2-2, reads DSGVTQTPKHLITATGQRVTLRCSPRSGDLSVYWYQQSLDQGLQFLIQYYNGEERAKGNILERFSAQQFPDLHSELNLSSLELGDSALYFCASSVYNTGELFFGEGSRLTVL.

The chain is built from TRBV18 and TRBJ2-1; D unclear. Germline V gives CDR1 KGHSH, CDR2 LQKENI. The CDR3 extends over 13 amino acids. Deletions cut 2 bases from V and 8 bases from J, with 10 bases between. CDR3 nucleotides: TGTGCCAGCTCACCAGGCGTGGGCGATGAGCAGTTCTTC. Encoded protein: CASSPGVGDEQFF.

The chain uses TRBV5-6 and TRBJ1-2; D call uncertain. CDR1 and CDR2 from the germline V gene are SGHDT and YYEEEE. Deletions cut 4 bases from V and 2 bases from J, with 6 bases between. This CDR3 comprises 12 residues. CDR3 nucleotides: TGTGCCAGCAGCCGTAACAACTATGGCTACACCTTC. This gives the protein CASSRNNYGYTF. The whole variable domain, filled in from reference TRBV5-6 and TRBJ1-2, reads DAGVTQSPTHLIKTRGQQVTLRCSPKSGHDTVSWYQQALGQGPQFIFQYYEEEERQRGNFPDRFSGHQFPNYSSELNVNALLLGDSALYLCASSRNNYGYTFGSGTRLTVV.

The chain combines TRBV6-2 or TRBV6-3 with TRBJ2-6; D is undetermined. Germline CDR1 MNHEY, CDR2 SVGEGT. This CDR3 has 15 residues. The V end was cut by 6 bases, the J end by 0 bases, with 9 bases between. In nucleotides, the CDR3 is TGTGCCAGCAGCCGGACGGACTCTGGGGCCAACGTCCTGACTTTC. This gives the protein CASSRTDSGANVLTF.

CDR3 nucleotide sequence: TGCGCCAGCAGCCAAGAATCCCTACTAGCGGGAGGACGTTACGAGCAGTACTTC. Its protein product is CASSQESLLAGGRYEQYF. The chain carries TRBV4-1 and TRBJ2-7; 12 nucleotides line up with TRBD2. Losses at the gene ends were 0 bases for V and 4 bases for J; bases not matched to a gene: 10. CDR1 and CDR2 (germline): MGHRA, YSYEKL. The CDR3 has 18 amino acids.

The chain combines TRBV10-3 with TRBJ2-7; D may be TRBD1 (6 bases). The germline V gene encodes CDR1 ENHRY and CDR2 SYGVKD. The V and J ends lost 5 bases and 1 base respectively, with 15 bases between them. This CDR3 contains 15 residues. DNA for the CDR3: TGTGCCATCAGTACTCAGGGGCCCCCATCCTACGAGCAGTACTTC. Residues: CAISTQGPPSYEQYF.

The genes are TRBV30 and TRBJ2-5; D not resolved. The CDR3 contains 11 residues. Germline V gene sequence: CDR1 GTSNPN, CDR2 SVGIG (reference sequence). V was pared by 2 bases and J by 6 bases, with 7 bases between. CDR3 protein: CAWSTSQTQYF. The CDR3 bases are TGTGCCTGGAGTACCTCCCAGACCCAGTACTTC.

The rearrangement links TRBV11-2 to TRBJ2-5; 10 bases map to TRBD2. V dropped 5 bases and J dropped 4; count of bases not matched to a gene: 10. CDR1 and CDR2 from the germline V gene are SGHAT and FQNNGV. The CDR3 totals 16 residues. Here the CDR3 DNA reads TGTGCCAGCAGCCTGTCGGGACTAGCGATCCGAGAGACCCAGTACTTC. Translation: CASSLSGLAIRETQYF.

This rearrangement joins TRBV28 to TRBJ2-6, with D perhaps TRBD1 or TRBD2 (5 bases each). Trimming pared 0 bases from V and 3 bases from J, leaving 6 bases between. CDR3 length: 15 amino acids. Germline loops: CDR1 MDHEN, CDR2 SYDVKM. CDR3 in DNA: TGTGCCAGCAGTTTATGGGGGGTTGGGGCCAACGTCCTGACTTTC. This sequence encodes CASSLWGVGANVLTF.

The J gene is TRBJ2-3, the V gene TRBV29-1, with TRBD1 identical over 7 bases. In germline, CDR1 is SQVTM, CDR2 ANQGSEA. The trim removed 7 bases at V and 0 bases at J, leaving 4 bases unmatched. The CDR3 is made up of 13 amino acids. The CDR3 reads CSGGGGSTDTQYF. CDR3 DNA sequence: TGCAGCGGAGGGGGCGGGAGCACAGATACGCAGTATTTT.

This chain joins TRBV28 and TRBJ2-3; TRBD1 matches 8 bases. Per germline, CDR1 MDHEN and CDR2 SYDVKM. The ends lost 5 bases at V and 0 bases at J; junction bases unmatched: 4. This CDR3 is built from 15 residues. The CDR3 here is CASSVRQGSTDTQYF. For the CDR3, the DNA is TGTGCCAGCAGTGTACGACAGGGGAGCACAGATACGCAGTATTTT.

A few counts support this clone. This chain joins TRBV2 and TRBJ1-5; D is possibly TRBD1 (6 bases). Germline CDR1 SNHLY, CDR2 FYNNEI. There are 12 residues in the CDR3. V gave up 8 bases and J gave up 7 bases, with 12 bases separating them. The CDR3 region is CASGGGGQPQHF. The CDR3 nucleotides read TGTGCCAGCGGGGGGGGCGGCCAGCCCCAGCATTTT.

This clone occurred once. The J gene is TRBJ1-1, the V gene TRBV10-3; 8 bases agree with TRBD1. V was pared by 6 bases and J by 1 base, with 16 bases of the junction left unmatched. CDR1 ENHRY and CDR2 SYGVKD come from the germline V gene. The CDR3 sequence is 18 residues long. In DNA, the CDR3 is TGTGCCATCAGCGAGACAGGGGCTACCCCTCGAGGGAACACTGAAGCTTTCTTT. It translates to CAISETGATPRGNTEAFF.

V and J are TRBV7-2 and TRBJ2-3, with TRBD2 matching over 8 bases. Germline lookup yields CDR1 SGHTA and CDR2 FQGNSA. There are 16 residues in the CDR3. J gave up 0 bases and V 5 bases, and 7 bases lay outside the gene matches. CDR3 in DNA: TGTGCCAGCAGCACCCGGACTAGCTCTAGCACAGATACGCAGTATTTT. This gives the protein CASSTRTSSSTDTQYF. Variable domain in full (rest from reference TRBV7-2 and TRBJ2-3): GAGVSQSPSNKVTEKGKDVELRCDPISGHTALYWYRQSLGQGLEFLIYFQGNSAPDKSGLPSDRFSAERTGGSVSTLTIQRTQQEDSAVYLCASSTRTSSSTDTQYFGPGTRLTVL.

This sequence joins TRBV21-1 and TRBJ1-3. TRBV21-1 is noted as a pseudogene. The CDR3 loop spans 12 amino acids. CDR3 sequence (DNA): TGTGCCAGCAGCGTAGAGGGAAACACCATATATTTT. Translation gives CASSVEGNTIYF.

This chain uses TRBV7-3 with TRBJ2-2; 7 positions agree with TRBD2. There are 14 residues in the CDR3. Germline assignment: CDR1 SGHTA and CDR2 FQGTGA. Losses at the gene ends were 4 bases for V and 2 bases for J; bases not matched to a gene: 1. This chain's CDR3 is CASSSSGNTGELFF. CDR3 coding DNA: TGTGCCAGCAGCTCTAGCGGCAACACCGGGGAGCTGTTTTTT.

The chain links TRBV28 to TRBJ2-7; D not certain. The length of the CDR3 is 10 residues. V lost 5 bases and J 4 bases, leaving 3 bases between the germline ends. The germline V gene encodes CDR1 MDHEN and CDR2 SYDVKM. The CDR3 here is CASSQYEQYF. CDR3 sequence (DNA): TGTGCCAGCAGTCAATACGAGCAGTACTTC.

The V gene is TRBV10-3, the J gene TRBJ2-1; the match to TRBD2 covers 9 bases. Germline CDR1 ENHRY, CDR2 SYGVKD. This CDR3 has 16 residues. V was pared by 4 bases and J by 0 bases, with 4 bases of the junction left unmatched. CDR3 region: CAISVLSGSSYNEQFF. CDR3 nucleotides: TGTGCCATCAGTGTACTTAGCGGGAGCTCCTACAATGAGCAGTTCTTC.

The CDR3 loop reads CASKGGNQPQHF. The CDR3 bases are TGTGCCAGCAAGGGGGGGAATCAGCCCCAGCATTTT. The chain employs TRBV12-3 or TRBV12-4 and TRBJ1-5, with D possibly TRBD1 on 6 matching bases. The CDR3 sequence is 12 residues long. Trimming removed 7 bases at V and 4 bases at J, with 8 bases between.

This clone was seen a handful of times. CDR3 region: CASSLPTGIQEKLFF. The DNA for the CDR3 is TGTGCCAGCAGTCTCCCGACAGGAATTCAGGAAAAACTGTTTTTT. J is TRBJ1-4 and V is TRBV28, with D possibly matching TRBD1 (6 bases). Germline CDR1 is MDHEN and CDR2 is SYDVKM. V was pared by 5 bases and J by 8 bases, with 18 bases between. The CDR3 loop spans 15 amino acids.

The chain employs TRBV7-2 and TRBJ1-1; D perhaps matches TRBD1 (6 bases). The CDR3 consists of 14 residues. The V gene's germline CDR1 is SGHTA and CDR2 FQGNSA. Trimming took 2 bases from V and 5 from J, leaving 12 bases between them. In DNA, the CDR3 is TGTGCCAGCAGCTTATGGGGGGCGCAAACTGAAGCTTTCTTT. It translates to CASSLWGAQTEAFF. Supplemented by reference TRBV7-2 and TRBJ1-1, the full variable domain reads GAGVSQSPSNKVTEKGKDVELRCDPISGHTALYWYRQSLGQGLEFLIYFQGNSAPDKSGLPSDRFSAERTGGSVSTLTIQRTQQEDSAVYLCASSLWGAQTEAFFGQGTRLTVV.

This clone has only one observation. The chain recombines TRBV6-2 or TRBV6-3 with TRBJ1-2; the D gene is possibly TRBD1 (5 bases). This CDR3 has 14 amino acids. The ends were cut back, 5 bases at V and 4 bases at J, with 14 bases in the middle. CDR1 is MNHEY, CDR2 SVGEGT, per germline. The chain's CDR3 is CASSQRGVTYGYTF. In DNA form, the CDR3 reads TGTGCCAGCAGTCAACGGGGCGTAACCTATGGCTACACCTTC.